One sample yielded the 11 T cell receptor beta chains listed below, sequenced in a study (dated by TCRdb to 2016 to 2018). Library prep was done by RT-PCR. Data came from an Illumina MiSeq. TCRdb passed the public sequencing reads through fastp at Q25 and MiXCR, retaining productive beta sequences. One record per CDR3 amino acid sequence lists the most common genes and DNA. The sample contains almost 700,000 distinct CDR3 sequences, about 14% of them found a single time. The ten largest clones take up roughly 3.9% of the sample. Sequencing was carried out using memory CD4+ T cells from blood. All receptors derive from a female donor in good health, serving as a healthy control.

This clonotype showed up many times. The junction departs from germline at one end; a sequencing error may be responsible. This chain uses TRBV7-7 with TRBJ2-2; D not resolved. The CDR3 consists of 14 residues. Germline V gene sequence: CDR1 SSHAT, CDR2 FNYEAQ (reference sequence). CDR3 sequence: CASSRQFSTGELFF. The CDR3 DNA reads TGTGCTAGCAGCCGCCAATTTTCCACCGGGGAGCTGTTTTTT.

V usage is TRBV7-7 and J usage is TRBJ2-5, with D unclear. The CDR3 contains 13 residues. From germline, CDR1 is SSHAT and CDR2 FNYEAQ (reference sequence). Trimming left V 5 bases short and J 5 bases short, with 12 bases between. The CDR3 DNA reads as TGTGCCAGCAGCCCGCTGGGATCGGAGACCCAGTACTTC. As protein: CASSPLGSETQYF.

This clonotype showed up just a few times. The gene calls are TRBV12-3 or TRBV12-4 and TRBJ1-2; 11 bases agree with TRBD1. CDR3 length: 15 amino acids. J lost 2 bases, V lost 8 bases, and 7 bases had no gene match. The CDR3: CASHGQGAWNYGYTF. Written as DNA, the CDR3 is TGTGCCAGCCACGGACAGGGGGCATGGAACTATGGCTACACCTTC.

This clonotype was seen only a few times. This chain links TRBV12-3 or TRBV12-4 with TRBJ2-7; D uncertain. This CDR3 comprises 14 residues. The V and J ends lost 2 bases and 5 bases respectively, with 13 bases between them. The CDR3 sequence: CASSLRNIENEQYF. CDR3 DNA sequence: TGTGCCAGCAGTTTAAGAAATATTGAAAACGAGCAGTACTTC.

This clonotype was counted a few times. CDR3 sequence reads: CASSPPTVTYEQYF. CDR3 coding DNA: TGTGCCAGCAGCCCCCCGACAGTAACCTACGAGCAGTACTTC. The chain combines TRBV7-2 with TRBJ2-7; D is possibly TRBD1 (5 bases). This CDR3 is 14 amino acids long. V shed 5 bases and J shed 2 bases, with 13 bases lying between them. Germline V gives CDR1 SGHTA, CDR2 FQGNSA.

As to this clonotype: This may be a read error, as it is one base from a much larger clone. V is TRBV6-5 and J is TRBJ1-2; D uncertain. Germline V CDR1 and CDR2: MNHEY, SVGAGI. The CDR3 runs 17 residues. The CDR3 DNA follows: TGTGCCAGCAGGGATACAATGCCTAGTGTAGCTAACGATGGCTACACCTTC. It encodes CASRDTMPSVANDGYTF.

The V gene is TRBV20-1, the J gene TRBJ2-5; 7 bases line up with TRBD1. The CDR3 consists of 16 residues. Germline V gives CDR1 DFQATT, CDR2 SNEGSKA (reference sequence). With V trimmed by 0 bases and J by 4 bases, 11 bases remained unmatched. CDR3 region: CSARDLNRGRGETQYF. The CDR3 DNA reads TGCAGTGCTAGAGACCTTAACAGGGGTAGGGGAGAGACCCAGTACTTC.

This clonotype was seen a few times. The CDR3 sequence: CSVRDTSPSNYGYTF. The DNA of the CDR3 is TGCAGTGTCCGGGACACTAGCCCCTCTAACTATGGCTACACCTTC. The chain recombines TRBV20-1 with TRBJ1-2; the D gene is possibly TRBD1 (6 bases). This CDR3 is 15 amino acids long. Germline values: CDR1 DFQATT, CDR2 SNEGSKA (reference sequence). Trimming shortened V by 7 bases and J by 0 bases, and 18 bases separated the two germline ends.

This clonotype came up many times. The rearrangement links TRBV15 to TRBJ2-5; the D gene is possibly TRBD1 (6 bases). CDR1 is LNHNV and CDR2 is YYDKDF in the germline V gene (reference sequence). The ends were cut back, 5 bases at V and 5 bases at J, with 18 bases in the middle. This CDR3 region has 15 residues. CDR3 in amino acids: CATSAQPQGAETQYF. The CDR3 DNA is TGTGCCACCAGCGCGCAACCACAGGGTGCGGAGACCCAGTACTTC.

The chain carries TRBV28 and TRBJ1-5; D uncertain. From germline, CDR1 is MDHEN and CDR2 SYDVKM. Deletions cut 3 bases from V and 5 bases from J, with 11 bases between. This CDR3 contains 14 residues. The CDR3 is CASSFGPSYQPQHF. CDR3 DNA sequence: TGTGCCAGCAGTTTCGGCCCGTCTTATCAGCCCCAGCATTTT.

In this sample, this clonotype turned up a few times. The chain uses TRBV12-3 or TRBV12-4 and TRBJ1-1, with no clear D. Trimming took 3 bases from V and 0 from J, leaving 8 bases between them. The length of the CDR3 is 14 residues. The CDR3 loop reads CASSFWPVNTEAFF. DNA of the CDR3: TGTGCCAGCAGTTTTTGGCCAGTGAACACTGAAGCTTTCTTT.